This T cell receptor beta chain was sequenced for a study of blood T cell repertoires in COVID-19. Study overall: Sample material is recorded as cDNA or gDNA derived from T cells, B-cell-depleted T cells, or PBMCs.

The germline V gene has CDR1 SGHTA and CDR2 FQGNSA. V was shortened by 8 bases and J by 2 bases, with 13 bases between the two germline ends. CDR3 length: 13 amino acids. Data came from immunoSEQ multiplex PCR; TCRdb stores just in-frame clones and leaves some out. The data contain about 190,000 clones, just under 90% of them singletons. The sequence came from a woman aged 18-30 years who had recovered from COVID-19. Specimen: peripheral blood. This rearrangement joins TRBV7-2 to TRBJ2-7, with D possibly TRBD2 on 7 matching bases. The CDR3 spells CASGLGQTYEQYF. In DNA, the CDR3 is TGTGCCAGCGGACTAGGACAGACCTACGAGCAGTACTTC. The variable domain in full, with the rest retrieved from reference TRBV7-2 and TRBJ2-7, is GAGVSQSPSNKVTEKGKDVELRCDPISGHTALYWYRQSLGQGLEFLIYFQGNSAPDKSGLPSDRFSAERTGGSVSTLTIQRTQQEDSAVYLCASGLGQTYEQYFGPGTRLTVT.